A selection of T cell receptor beta chains follows, all from one sample in a study of shared clonotypes between healthy human individuals. Data came from immunoSEQ multiplex PCR; TCRdb stores just in-frame clones and leaves some out. The table includes hundreds of thousands of clones, around 96% detected once. Sequencing was done on a sample of naive CD8+ T cells sorted from blood. Receptor source: a young man in good health. The CDR3 runs from the conserved cysteine through the conserved F or W. A D gene is named only where the DNA matches it firmly. Not every row has a clone size; where given, it reads once, few, many or a size class.

j_call v_call clone_size d_call cdr3_aa cdr3_nt
TRBJ2-3 TRBV14 NA TRBD1 CASSLLPGQGEDTQYF TGTGCCAGCAGCCTTCTGCCGGGACAGGGGGAAGATACGCAGTATTTT
TRBJ1-1 TRBV18 few NA CASSQLNTGSEAFF TGTGCCAGCTCCCAACTAAATACCGGGTCTGAAGCTTTCTTT
TRBJ1-1 TRBV30 NA TRBD1 CAWSYRTGPGNTEAFF TGTGCCTGGAGTTATCGGACAGGCCCGGGGAACACTGAAGCTTTCTTT
TRBJ2-7 TRBV11-1 NA TRBD2 CASSPSGGRYSSYEQYF TGTGCCAGCAGCCCCTCGGGAGGCAGATATAGCTCCTACGAGCAGTACTTC
TRBJ2-7 TRBV5-6 NA NA CASSLGQITLYEQYF TGTGCCAGCAGCTTGGGACAGATTACACTTTACGAGCAGTACTTC
TRBJ2-1 TRBV9 NA NA CASSATGVSSYNEQFF TGTGCCAGCAGCGCGACGGGAGTTAGCTCCTACAATGAGCAGTTCTTC
TRBJ2-2 TRBV7-8 NA NA CASSLALPSTLNTGELFF TGTGCCAGCAGCTTAGCGCTCCCTTCGACCCTGAACACCGGGGAGCTGTTTTTT
TRBJ2-3 TRBV7-2 NA TRBD2 CASRPTSGYSTDTQYF TGTGCCAGCAGGCCGACTAGCGGGTATAGCACAGATACGCAGTATTTT
TRBJ2-7 TRBV27 NA NA CASSLFGDRYEQYF TGTGCCAGCAGTTTATTTGGGGACCGCTACGAGCAGTACTTC
TRBJ1-2 TRBV27 NA NA CASTLNPGSRYGYTF TGTGCCAGCACCCTTAACCCGGGAAGTCGCTATGGCTACACCTTC
TRBJ1-1 TRBV11-2 few TRBD1 CASSFVVGRGTTEAFF TGTGCCAGCAGCTTCGTCGTCGGCAGGGGGACCACTGAAGCTTTCTTT
TRBJ2-5 TRBV5-6 NA TRBD1 CASSWKWTGKETQYF TGTGCCAGCAGCTGGAAATGGACAGGAAAAGAGACCCAGTACTTC
TRBJ2-1 TRBV9 NA TRBD2 CASSPTQSSGSDEQFF TGTGCCAGCAGCCCAACACAGTCTAGCGGGAGTGATGAGCAGTTCTTC
TRBJ2-1 TRBV6-5 NA TRBD2 CASSYDLAGAEQFF TGTGCCAGCAGTTATGACCTGGCGGGAGCTGAGCAGTTCTTC
TRBJ1-2 TRBV29-1 NA TRBD1 CSVTWTGVDGYTF TGCAGCGTTACTTGGACAGGGGTGGATGGCTACACCTTC
TRBJ2-7 TRBV5-6 NA TRBD1 CASSGDRVEQYF TGTGCCAGCAGCGGGGACAGGGTCGAGCAGTACTTC
TRBJ2-7 TRBV28 once TRBD2 CASSSSRLAGGSYEQYF TGTGCCAGCAGCTCCTCCCGGCTGGCGGGAGGTTCCTACGAGCAGTACTTC
TRBJ2-1 TRBV29-1 NA NA CSVEDPQGTSYNEQFF TGCAGCGTTGAAGATCCCCAGGGTACCTCCTACAATGAGCAGTTCTTC
TRBJ2-7 TRBV19 NA TRBD1 CASTGTGPYEQYF TGTGCCAGTACCGGGACAGGGCCCTACGAGCAGTACTTC
TRBJ2-7 TRBV5-1 NA NA CASSSGSGWSYEQYF TGCGCCAGCAGCTCCGGAAGTGGATGGTCCTACGAGCAGTACTTC
TRBJ1-1 TRBV9 once NA CASSPQGRSGTEAFF TGTGCCAGCAGCCCGCAGGGTAGGAGTGGCACTGAAGCTTTCTTT
TRBJ1-4 TRBV29-1 NA NA CSVLGREKLFF TGCAGCGTTCTGGGCAGGGAAAAACTGTTTTTT
TRBJ2-7 TRBV27 NA NA CASSLGGQHYEQYF TGTGCCAGCAGTTTAGGGGGGCAACACTACGAGCAGTACTTC
TRBJ1-1 TRBV5-1 once NA CASSRYAGGGTEAFF TGCGCCAGCAGTCGTTATGCGGGGGGCGGCACTGAAGCTTTCTTT
TRBJ2-1 TRBV6-5 NA NA CASSYQIRSSYNEQFF TGTGCCAGCAGTTACCAGATACGAAGCTCCTACAATGAGCAGTTCTTC
TRBJ1-1 TRBV4-1 NA NA CASSQGGGYTEAFF TGCGCCAGCAGCCAGGGGGGCGGGTACACTGAAGCTTTCTTT
TRBJ2-1 TRBV29-1 NA TRBD2 CSVGGMVAGKYNEQFF TGCAGCGTTGGGGGGATGGTAGCGGGTAAATACAATGAGCAGTTCTTC
TRBJ2-7 TRBV7-2 once NA CASSLELAAAYEQYF TGTGCCAGCAGCTTAGAGCTTGCGGCAGCCTACGAGCAGTACTTC
TRBJ1-1 TRBV19 once NA CASSIAGGNTEAFF TGTGCCAGTAGTATTGCGGGAGGGAACACTGAAGCTTTCTTT
TRBJ1-1 TRBV4-1 NA NA CASSQGLGRTEAFF TGCGCCAGCAGCCAAGGTCTAGGGCGGACTGAAGCTTTCTTT
TRBJ2-7 TRBV15 NA NA CATSSGKGNHEQYF TGTGCCACCAGCAGCGGGAAGGGGAACCACGAGCAGTACTTC
TRBJ2-2 TRBV13 NA NA CASSPLGSGYTGELFF TGTGCCAGCAGCCCCTTAGGGAGCGGTTACACCGGGGAGCTGTTTTTT
TRBJ1-1 TRBV7-9 NA NA CASSPYRENTEAFF TGTGCCAGCAGCCCCTACAGGGAGAACACTGAAGCTTTCTTT
TRBJ2-3 TRBV4-1 NA TRBD1 CASSNPPGQGTADTQYF TGCGCCAGCAGCAACCCACCGGGACAGGGGACCGCAGATACGCAGTATTTT
TRBJ2-1 TRBV19 NA TRBD2 CASGTSGRPLDEQFF TGTGCCAGTGGGACTAGCGGGAGACCCCTCGATGAGCAGTTCTTC
TRBJ2-1 TRBV9 once TRBD2 CASSVGAGGSSYNEQFF TGTGCCAGCAGCGTAGGAGCGGGAGGGAGCTCCTACAATGAGCAGTTCTTC
TRBJ2-4 TRBV18 NA TRBD1 CASSPQDRDIPNIAKNIQYF TGTGCCAGCTCACCGCAGGACAGGGACATACCGAATATAGCCAAAAACATTCAGTACTTC
TRBJ2-2 TRBV6-6 once NA CASTGQIANTGELFF TGTGCCAGCACCGGACAGATCGCGAACACCGGGGAGCTGTTTTTT
TRBJ2-1 TRBV4-1 NA NA CASSQVSHRTAYNEQFF TGCGCCAGCAGCCAAGTCTCCCACAGAACAGCCTACAATGAGCAGTTCTTC
TRBJ2-3 TRBV6-5 NA TRBD2 CASTTGGGGDTQYF TGTGCCAGCACCACCGGCGGGGGGGGAGATACGCAGTATTTT
TRBJ2-1 TRBV4-1 once NA CASSQPAKRLDEQFF TGCGCCAGCAGCCAGCCAGCGAAGAGGTTGGATGAGCAGTTCTTC
TRBJ1-3 TRBV11-2 NA NA CASSLEIGHSGNTIYF TGTGCCAGCAGCTTAGAAATTGGACACTCTGGAAACACCATATATTTT
TRBJ2-7 TRBV11-2 NA TRBD2 CASSLERGMIYEQYF TGTGCCAGCAGCTTAGAGCGGGGGATGATCTACGAGCAGTACTTC
TRBJ2-2 TRBV27 NA NA CASSSGAGELFF TGTGCCAGCAGTTCAGGGGCCGGGGAGCTGTTTTTT
TRBJ1-1 TRBV5-1 NA NA CASSLEEGKNTEAFF TGCGCCAGCAGCTTGGAGGAGGGTAAGAACACTGAAGCTTTCTTT
TRBJ1-4 TRBV9 NA NA CAREDRGNEKLFF TGTGCCAGAGAGGACAGAGGGAATGAAAAACTGTTTTTT
TRBJ2-7 TRBV4-3 NA NA CASSQWPRDHSYEQYF TGCGCCAGCAGCCAATGGCCTCGGGACCACTCCTACGAGCAGTACTTC
TRBJ2-2 TRBV7-9 NA NA CASSERTASANTGELFF TGTGCCAGCAGCGAAAGGACGGCCTCAGCGAACACCGGGGAGCTGTTTTTT
TRBJ1-1 TRBV7-9 NA NA CASNQGGHTEAFF TGTGCCAGCAACCAAGGAGGGCATACTGAAGCTTTCTTT
TRBJ2-7 TRBV6-6 NA NA CASSYGGRGAYEQYF TGTGCCAGCAGTTACGGAGGGAGGGGGGCCTACGAGCAGTACTTC
TRBJ2-1 TRBV9 NA NA CASSGSSYNEQFF TGTGCCAGCAGCGGCAGCTCCTACAATGAGCAGTTCTTC
TRBJ2-5 TRBV7-9 NA NA CASVRDSQETQYF TGTGCCAGCGTGCGGGACAGCCAAGAGACCCAGTACTTC
TRBJ2-5 TRBV4-1 NA TRBD1 CASSQPPSGGLFSETQYF TGCGCCAGCAGCCAACCCCCATCAGGGGGCCTTTTTAGCGAGACCCAGTACTTC
TRBJ1-1 TRBV13 NA NA CASSPVQGDGTEAFF TGTGCCAGCAGCCCGGTACAGGGAGACGGCACTGAAGCTTTCTTT
TRBJ1-5 TRBV7-9 NA NA CASSLGVASNQPQHF TGTGCCAGCAGCTTAGGCGTTGCTAGCAATCAGCCCCAGCATTTT